This T cell receptor (beta chain) was profiled in a study of PD-L1 blockade in urothelial cancer. Study at large: Twenty-five of the 29 patients were men with bladder-origin urothelial cancer. Prior regimens of chemotherapy numbered 0 to 3 per patient. Counts from blood samples showed a median of roughly 150,000 T cells. Study-level findings and limits: Durable benefit was linked to greater 3-week expansion of tumor-associated blood clones.

Time point meaning: peripheral blood 6 weeks after treatment start. The data were produced by immunoSEQ multiplex PCR, yet TCRdb's version contains in-frame clones alone and is incomplete. The profile shows some 31,000 clones, 79% of them singletons. With respect to this clone: Its specificity is not known.

This CDR3 region has 14 residues. CDR1 and CDR2 (germline): SGHVS, FQNEAQ. The trim removed 7 bases at V and 0 bases at J, leaving 5 bases unmatched. The chain uses TRBV7-8 and TRBJ2-7, with TRBD1 matching over 8 bases. The sample was PBMCs, taken around atezolizumab (anti-PD-L1) treatment. The sequence was collected from a man between 65 and 79 years old with urothelial cancer. The CDR3 nucleotides read TGTGCCAGCAACAGGGACAGGAGCTCCTACGAGCAGTACTTC. It translates to CASNRDRSSYEQYF.